This T cell receptor (beta chain) is drawn from a study of shared clonotypes between healthy human individuals. Study conclusions and caveats: Non-shared clonotypes had lower generation probabilities than clonotypes shared by all four sorted-subset donors. For naive CD4 cells, roughly 4.8% of clonotypes were shared across a handful of donors.

About this clone: The target antigen is unknown.

In replicate PCRs of sorted subsets, 150 to 200 ng DNA, approximately 32,000 T cell genomes, was used. Sequenced by immunoSEQ multiplex PCR; TCRdb stores in-frame clones only, minus some. Counted here are a few million clones, under 95% occurring once; the ten biggest clones make up about 0.41%. The trim removed 4 bases at V and 3 bases at J, leaving 6 bases unmatched. The germline CDR1 and CDR2 sequences are SGHVS and FNYEAQ. CDR3 length: 15 amino acids. Input material: naive CD4+ T cells from PBMCs. Subset noted: CD45RA+ positively selected. This receptor was identified in a young man in good health. Some clones in this sample may be carry-over from other donors' samples. The V call is TRBV7-6, the J call TRBJ2-3; 8 bases are shared with TRBD2. CDR3 sequence (DNA): TGTGCCAGCAGCTCCCCGCCTAGCGGGACAGATACGCAGTATTTT. This gives the protein CASSSPPSGTDTQYF.